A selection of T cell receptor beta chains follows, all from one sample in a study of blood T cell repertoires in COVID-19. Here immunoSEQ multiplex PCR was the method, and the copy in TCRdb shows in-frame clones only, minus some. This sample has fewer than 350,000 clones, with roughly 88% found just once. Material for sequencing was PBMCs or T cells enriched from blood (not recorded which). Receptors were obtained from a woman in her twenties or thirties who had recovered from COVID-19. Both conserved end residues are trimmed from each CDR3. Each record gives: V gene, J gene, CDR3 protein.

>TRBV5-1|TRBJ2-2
ASSLQGAPNTGELF
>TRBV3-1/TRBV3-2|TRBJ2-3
ASSQRADTQY
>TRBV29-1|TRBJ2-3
SAPPRTGGITDTQY
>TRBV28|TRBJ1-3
ASSEQVYSGNTIY
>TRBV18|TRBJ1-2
ATSIGAGTYGYT
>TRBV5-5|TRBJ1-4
ASSFRTGNFREKLF
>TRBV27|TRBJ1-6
ASSLSRDSPLH
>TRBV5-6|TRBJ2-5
ASGSSGGAKTQY
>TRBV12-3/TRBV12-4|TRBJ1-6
ASSASYNSPLH
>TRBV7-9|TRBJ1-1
ASSLDRAEAF
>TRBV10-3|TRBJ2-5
ATQGEPAGGSQY
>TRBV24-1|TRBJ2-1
ATSDSGQGSYNEQF
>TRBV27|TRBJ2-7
ASSLLLAGGNYEQY
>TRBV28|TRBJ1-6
ASKGTGPYNSPLH
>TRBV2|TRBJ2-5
ASTGERLAGGPQY
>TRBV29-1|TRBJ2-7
SVEGDRVTYEQY
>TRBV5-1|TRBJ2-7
ASSLTSGSLEQY
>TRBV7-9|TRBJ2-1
ASSPGTSGGAVEQF
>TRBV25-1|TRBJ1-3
ASSEQGFSGNTIY
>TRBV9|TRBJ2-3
ASSVVGRDTQY
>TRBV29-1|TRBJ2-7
SVGGGTGGIYEQY
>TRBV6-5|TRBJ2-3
ASSYSYLGGDTQY
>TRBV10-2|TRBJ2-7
ASGADRGNYEQY
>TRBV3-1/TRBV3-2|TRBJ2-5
ASKIMLPSGAPTETQY
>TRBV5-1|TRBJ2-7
ASSVRLAGVDEQY
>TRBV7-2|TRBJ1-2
ASSLYIQGLGYT
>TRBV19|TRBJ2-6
ASMEKTGVILSGANVLT
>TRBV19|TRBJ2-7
ASSIRGQTEQY
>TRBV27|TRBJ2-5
ASSARRGTSGGAGTQY
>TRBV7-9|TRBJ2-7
ASSSEGTGPREQY
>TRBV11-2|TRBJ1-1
ASSLFPSNTEAF
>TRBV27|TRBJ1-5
ASSLLGLGADNQPQH
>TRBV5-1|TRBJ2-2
ASSWDRGNGELF
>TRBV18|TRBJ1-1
ASSLNQGGLNTEAF
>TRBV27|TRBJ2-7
ASSLAGDYEQY
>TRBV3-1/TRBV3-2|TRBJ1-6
ASTQGTISSPLH